A single sample is the source of the 27 T cell receptor beta chains below, sequenced in a study of blood T cell repertoires in COVID-19. Profiling relied on immunoSEQ multiplex PCR, and the TCRdb table lists in-frame clones only, not all of them. The table has approximately 220,000 clones, 83% seen once; the top ten hold about 4.6%. Material for sequencing was PBMCs or T cells enriched from blood (not recorded which). These receptors came from a woman in her 50s who had been exposed to COVID-19.

The V call is TRBV30, the J call TRBJ2-3, with 12 bases matching TRBD2. Germline V gives CDR1 GTSNPN, CDR2 SVGIG (reference sequence). The CDR3 extends over 15 amino acids. V gave up 2 bases and J gave up 3 bases; unmatched junction bases: 3. The CDR3 is CAWSRTSGATDTQYF. The CDR3 coding sequence is TGTGCCTGGAGTAGGACTAGCGGGGCAACAGATACGCAGTATTTT.

The chain uses TRBV7-9 and TRBJ2-3; possible D gene TRBD2, 5 bases. There are 14 residues in the CDR3. Germline V CDR1 and CDR2: SEHNR, FQNEAQ (reference sequence). V was cut by 6 bases and J by 6 bases, with 16 bases left in between. CDR3 protein: CASRPPQLADTQYF. The CDR3 nucleotides read TGTGCCAGCAGACCTCCCCAGTTAGCGGATACGCAGTATTTT.

The chain links TRBV7-9 to TRBJ1-3, with D uncertain. The CDR3 spans 15 residues. Germline values: CDR1 SEHNR, CDR2 FQNEAQ (reference sequence). Deletions cut 5 bases from V and 0 bases from J, with 11 bases between. DNA of the CDR3: TGTGCCAGCAGCCCTCCGGGGAGCTCTGGAAACACCATATATTTT. Encoded protein: CASSPPGSSGNTIYF.

V is TRBV6-5 and J is TRBJ1-5; tentative D call: TRBD1 (5 bases). CDR3 length: 14 residues. Germline CDR1 is MNHEY and CDR2 is SVGAGI. Between the trimmed V and J ends, which lost 4 bases and 7 bases, there was a span of 14 bases. The CDR3 region has the DNA TGTGCCAGCAGTTCCCAGGGTTGGGGCCAGCCCCAGCATTTT. This translates into CASSSQGWGQPQHF.

V is TRBV29-1 and J is TRBJ1-2; a possible D gene is TRBD1 (5 bases). The CDR3 is 12 amino acids. V lost 2 bases and J lost 11, with 15 bases in between. The V gene's germline CDR1 is SQVTM and CDR2 ANQGSEA. CDR3 DNA: TGCAGCGTTGAAACGTTTGATACAGGATACACCTTC. Translation: CSVETFDTGYTF.

The CDR3, as DNA: TGTGCCACCAGTGATGACACTTTCGGAAACACCATATATTTT. Its protein product is CATSDDTFGNTIYF. The chain uses TRBV24-1 and TRBJ1-3; no firm D call. The CDR3 runs to 14 residues. V was clipped by 3 bases and J by 4 bases, with 9 bases between them. CDR1 and CDR2 (germline): KGHDR, SFDVKD.

This chain connects TRBV11-2 to TRBJ1-2; the D gene is possibly TRBD1 (5 bases). Per germline, CDR1 SGHAT and CDR2 FQNNGV. V was shortened by 0 bases and J by 7 bases, with 15 bases between the two germline ends. The CDR3 has 15 residues. The CDR3: CASSLEGGRAGGYTF. For the CDR3, the DNA is TGTGCCAGCAGCTTAGAGGGGGGACGGGCGGGTGGCTACACCTTC.

In this sample, this clone turned up a few times. V and J are TRBV10-3 and TRBJ2-2, with 11 bases lining up with TRBD1. Trimming took 7 bases from V and 7 from J; bases not matched to a gene: 8. Germline CDR1 reads ENHRY; CDR2 reads SYGVKD. The CDR3 has 15 residues. The CDR3 DNA reads as TGTGCCATCAACTTCGGGGACAGGGGGATCGGGGAGCTGTTTTTT. The encoded protein is CAINFGDRGIGELFF.

This chain links TRBV2 with TRBJ2-1; a possible D gene is TRBD1 (5 bases). Germline-derived CDR1 and CDR2 are SNHLY and FYNNEI. This CDR3 region has 14 residues. Trimming cost V 10 bases and J 3 bases, with 16 bases left between them. The CDR3 sequence: CATSGQGFYNEQFF. DNA of the CDR3: TGTGCCACGTCGGGCCAGGGCTTCTACAATGAGCAGTTCTTC.

The rearrangement uses TRBV20-1 and TRBJ1-2; D is possibly TRBD1 (6 bases). V lost 5 bases and J 8 bases, leaving 9 bases between the germline ends. The CDR3 covers 10 residues. Germline V gene sequence: CDR1 DFQATT, CDR2 SNEGSKA (reference sequence). CDR3 DNA sequence: TGCAGTGCTGGGGGGGCCGGCTACACCTTC. Translated, it gives CSAGGAGYTF.

This clone was picked up a small number of times. The chain uses TRBV10-3 and TRBJ2-6; possibly TRBD1 for D (6 bases). CDR1 is ENHRY and CDR2 is SYGVKD in the germline V gene. The CDR3 covers 18 residues. V dropped 7 bases and J dropped 2 bases, with 21 bases sitting between them. The CDR3 DNA is TGTGCCATCACTCTAACTGGGGGCCCCAGACCTGGGGCCAACGTCCTGACTTTC. This encodes CAITLTGGPRPGANVLTF.

The rearrangement uses TRBV12-5 and TRBJ2-3; TRBD1 matches 9 bases. J gave up 3 bases and V 7 bases, and 11 bases lay outside the gene matches. The CDR3 totals 16 residues. The germline V gene encodes CDR1 LGHNT and CDR2 FRNRAP. CDR3: CASAPWRQGGTDTQYF. In DNA form, the CDR3 reads TGTGCTAGTGCCCCCTGGAGACAGGGGGGTACAGATACGCAGTATTTT. Combining the CDR3 with reference TRBV12-5 and TRBJ2-3 gives the whole variable domain DARVTQTPRHKVTEMGQEVTMRCQPILGHNTVFWYRQTMMQGLELLAYFRNRAPLDDSGMPKDRFSAEMPDATLATLKIQPSEPRDSAVYFCASAPWRQGGTDTQYFGPGTRLTVL.

The rearrangement links TRBV6-2 or TRBV6-3 to TRBJ1-5; D is perhaps TRBD1 (5 bases). Germline lookup yields CDR1 MNHEY and CDR2 SVGEGT. Trimming left V 0 bases short and J 5 bases short, with 5 bases between. This CDR3 comprises 13 residues. In DNA form, the CDR3 reads TGTGCCAGCAGTTACTCGACAGATCAGCCCCAGCATTTT. This gives the protein CASSYSTDQPQHF.

The V call is TRBV6-5, the J call TRBJ1-1; 9 bases are a match to TRBD1. Germline CDR1 is MNHEY and CDR2 is SVGAGI. The CDR3 loop spans 13 amino acids. V shed 6 bases, J shed 5 bases, and the junction held 4 bases outside the gene matches. The CDR3 loop reads CASSRQGETEAFF. CDR3 coding DNA: TGTGCCAGCAGCAGACAGGGGGAGACTGAAGCTTTCTTT.

This rearrangement joins TRBV5-5 to TRBJ2-5; 8 positions agree with TRBD1. Germline trimming cut 2 bases from V and 0 bases from J; bases unmatched to any gene: 3. Germline V CDR1 and CDR2: SGHKS, YYEKEE (reference sequence). The CDR3 is made up of 15 amino acids. CDR3 DNA: TGTGCCAGCAGCTTACGGACAGGGTACCAAGAGACCCAGTACTTC. Translating it yields CASSLRTGYQETQYF.

The V call is TRBV5-5, the J call TRBJ1-1; D unresolved. CDR3 length: 12 amino acids. Trimming cost V 1 base and J 8 bases, with 9 bases left between them. From germline, CDR1 is SGHKS and CDR2 YYEKEE (reference sequence). The CDR3 protein is CASSLLLAEAFF. CDR3 bases: TGTGCCAGCAGCTTGCTGTTGGCAGAAGCTTTCTTT.

The V call is TRBV2, the J call TRBJ1-1, with a possible D match to TRBD1 (5 bases). Germline V gene sequence: CDR1 SNHLY, CDR2 FYNNEI. Trimming removed 3 bases from V and 4 bases from J, with 12 bases in between. CDR3 size: 14 residues. Here the CDR3 reads CASSDAGVGTEAFF. The CDR3 nucleotides are TGTGCCAGCAGTGATGCGGGGGTTGGCACTGAAGCTTTCTTT.

This sequence joins TRBV2 and TRBJ2-3, with D unresolved. Trimming removed 6 bases from V and 2 bases from J, with 12 bases in between. Germline CDR1 is SNHLY and CDR2 is FYNNEI. The CDR3 totals 14 residues. The CDR3 here is CASSLDRPTDTQYF. Here the CDR3 DNA reads TGTGCCAGCAGCCTAGACCGGCCCACAGATACGCAGTATTTT.

CDR3 nucleotides: TGTGCCAGCAGGACCTTACAGGGCACCAACACTGAAGCTTTCTTT. This encodes CASRTLQGTNTEAFF. The V gene is TRBV6-5, the J gene TRBJ1-1, with a weak D call TRBD1 (6 bases). The CDR3 spans 15 residues. Germline V lookup: CDR1 MNHEY, CDR2 SVGAGI. V was cut by 6 bases and J by 2 bases, with 16 bases left in between.

The chain recombines TRBV15 with TRBJ1-1; a weak D match, TRBD1 (6 bases). Per germline, CDR1 LNHNV and CDR2 YYDKDF (reference sequence). V was clipped by 5 bases and J by 5 bases, with 21 bases between them. The CDR3 is 16 residues long. The CDR3: CATSPTRGARETEAFF. CDR3 coding DNA: TGTGCCACCAGCCCAACCCGGGGGGCGCGGGAAACTGAAGCTTTCTTT.

This clone was observed a handful of times. The DNA of the CDR3 is TGTGCCAGCCTTGCGACAGTAGGGACTGAAGCTTTCTTT. This encodes CASLATVGTEAFF. J is TRBJ1-1 and V is TRBV12-3 or TRBV12-4, with D possibly matching TRBD1 (5 bases). This CDR3 is 13 amino acids long. Trimming stripped 8 bases from V and 5 bases from J, with 15 bases between.

The chain's CDR3 is CASSLSPDNYNSPLHF. The DNA of the CDR3 is TGTGCCAGCAGTTTATCCCCGGACAACTATAATTCACCCCTCCACTTT. V and J are TRBV28 and TRBJ1-6, with a tentative D call TRBD1 (5 bases). Germline CDR1 is MDHEN and CDR2 is SYDVKM. The CDR3 covers 16 residues. V was trimmed by 1 base and J by 3 bases, leaving 10 bases between them. The variable domain in full, completed from reference TRBV28 and TRBJ1-6, reads DVKVTQSSRYLVKRTGEKVFLECVQDMDHENMFWYRQDPGLGLRLIYFSYDVKMKEKGDIPEGYSVSREKKERFSLILESASTNQTSMYLCASSLSPDNYNSPLHFGNGTRLTVT.

V usage is TRBV5-1 and J usage is TRBJ1-1; tentative D call: TRBD1 (6 bases). CDR3 length: 13 residues. Germline lookup yields CDR1 SGHRS and CDR2 YFSETQ. Trimming took 7 bases from V and 1 from J, leaving 11 bases between them. The CDR3 loop reads CASRQTGNTEAFF. CDR3 DNA sequence: TGCGCCAGCCGCCAGACAGGGAACACTGAAGCTTTCTTT.

The chain has TRBV7-6 and TRBJ2-3; maybe TRBD2 (6 bases). The V and J ends lost 5 bases and 2 bases respectively, with 14 bases between them. The CDR3 consists of 15 residues. Looked up from germline, CDR1 is SGHVS and CDR2 is FNYEAQ. CDR3 nucleotide sequence: TGTGCCAGCAGCCCTAATAGCGGCCTCACAGATACGCAGTATTTT. This sequence encodes CASSPNSGLTDTQYF.

This chain connects TRBV23-1 to TRBJ1-2; weak D call: TRBD1 (5 bases). TRBV23-1 is flagged as an ORF with uncertain function. V was shortened by 1 base and J by 5 bases, with 23 bases between the two germline ends. CDR3 length: 18 residues. The CDR3 nucleotides read TGCGCCAGCAGTCAATTCCCCCGTCGGGGGAGTCGCCGTTATGGCTACACCTTC. Translation: CASSQFPRRGSRRYGYTF.

This clone showed up just once. This rearrangement joins TRBV6-5 to TRBJ2-3, with a possible D match to TRBD1 (5 bases). The CDR3 consists of 14 residues. V was clipped by 2 bases and J by 1 base, with 7 bases between them. CDR1 is MNHEY, CDR2 SVGAGI, per germline. CDR3 loop: CASSYKQGTDTQYF. CDR3 sequence (DNA): TGTGCCAGCAGTTACAAACAGGGCACAGATACGCAGTATTTT.

This sequence joins TRBV11-2 and TRBJ1-2; D unclear. Deletions cut 2 bases from V and 3 bases from J, with 10 bases between. The V gene's germline CDR1 is SGHAT and CDR2 FQNNGV. The CDR3 is made up of 14 amino acids. CDR3 sequence (DNA): TGTGCCAGCAGCTTACAAGTCGGGGACTATGGCTACACCTTC. Its translation: CASSLQVGDYGYTF.